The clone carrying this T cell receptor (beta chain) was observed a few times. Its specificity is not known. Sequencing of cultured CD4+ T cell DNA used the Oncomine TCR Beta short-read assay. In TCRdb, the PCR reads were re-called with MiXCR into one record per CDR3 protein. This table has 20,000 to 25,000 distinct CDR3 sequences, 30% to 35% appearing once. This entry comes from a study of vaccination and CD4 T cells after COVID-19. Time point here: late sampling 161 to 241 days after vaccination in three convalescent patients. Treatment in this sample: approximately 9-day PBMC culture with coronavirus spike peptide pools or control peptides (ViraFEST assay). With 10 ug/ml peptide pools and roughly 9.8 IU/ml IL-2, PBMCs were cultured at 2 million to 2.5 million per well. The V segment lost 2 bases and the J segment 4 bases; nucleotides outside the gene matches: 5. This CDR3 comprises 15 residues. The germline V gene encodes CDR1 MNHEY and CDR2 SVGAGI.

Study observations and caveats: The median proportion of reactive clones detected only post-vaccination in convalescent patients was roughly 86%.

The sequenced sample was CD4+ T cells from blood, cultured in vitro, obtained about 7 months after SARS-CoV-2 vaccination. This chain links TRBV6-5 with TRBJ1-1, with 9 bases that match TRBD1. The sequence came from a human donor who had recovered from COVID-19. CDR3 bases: TGTGCCAGCAGTTACGACGGGACAGGGAGCACTGAAGCTTTCTTT. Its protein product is CASSYDGTGSTEAFF.